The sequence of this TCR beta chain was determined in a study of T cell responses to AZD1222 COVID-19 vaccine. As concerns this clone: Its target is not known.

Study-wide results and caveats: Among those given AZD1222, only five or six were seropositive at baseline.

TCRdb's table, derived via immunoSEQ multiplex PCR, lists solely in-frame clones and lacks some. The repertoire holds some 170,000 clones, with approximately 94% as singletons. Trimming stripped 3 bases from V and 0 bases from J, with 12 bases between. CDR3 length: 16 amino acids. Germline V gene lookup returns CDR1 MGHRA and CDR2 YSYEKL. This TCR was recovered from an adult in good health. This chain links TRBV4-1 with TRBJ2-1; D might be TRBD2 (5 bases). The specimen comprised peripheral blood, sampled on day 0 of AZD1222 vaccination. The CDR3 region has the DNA TGCGCCAGCAGCCAGAAGTCGGGGAACTCCTACAATGAGCAGTTCTTC. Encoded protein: CASSQKSGNSYNEQFF.